Following are 15 T cell receptor beta chains from one sample sequenced in a study of T cell responses to AZD1222 COVID-19 vaccine (dated by TCRdb to the early 2020s). This specimen's time point label, per the study, means: baseline before first vaccination. Preparation of the library involved the immunoSEQ multiplex PCR assay. TCRdb holds this immuneACCESS table with in-frame rearrangements only. Some clones are missing; in checked studies, unresolved V genes explain under half, and the rest has no known cause. The sample yields 90,000 or so clones; about 89% were counted once. The ten largest make up under 3% of the sample. Source: peripheral blood, taken on day 0 of AZD1222 vaccination. The receptors were sampled from an adult in good health.

The chain is built from TRBV12-3 or TRBV12-4 and TRBJ1-1; 11 nucleotides align to TRBD1. The CDR3 is made up of 13 amino acids. V gave up 5 bases and J gave up 9 bases; unmatched junction bases: 5. The DNA for the CDR3 is TGTGCCAGCAGTCTCGGGACAGGGGGGAAAGCTTTCTTT. This gives the protein CASSLGTGGKAFF.

V is TRBV7-9 and J is TRBJ2-7, with 8 positions matching TRBD1. In germline, CDR1 is SEHNR, CDR2 FQNEAQ (reference sequence). The ends lost 5 bases at V and 2 bases at J; junction bases unmatched: 8. The CDR3 has 15 residues. The CDR3 DNA sequence: TGTGCCAGCAGCCCCGACAGGGGTATGACCTACGAGCAGTACTTC. Translated, it gives CASSPDRGMTYEQYF.

This clone was counted a few times. The chain has TRBV18 and TRBJ2-7, with D unresolved. Looked up from germline, CDR1 is KGHSH and CDR2 is LQKENI. The length of the CDR3 is 14 residues. V shed 3 bases and J shed 0 bases, with 9 bases lying between them. The CDR3 DNA reads TGTGCCAGCTCACCTACCTCCTTCTCCTACGAGCAGTACTTC. It is translated as CASSPTSFSYEQYF.

This clone has only one observation. This sequence joins TRBV5-5 and TRBJ1-2; TRBD1 might be the D (6 bases). V lost 1 base and J lost 0, with 7 bases in between. CDR1 and CDR2 (germline): SGHKS, YYEKEE (reference sequence). This CDR3 region has 14 residues. The CDR3 loop reads CASSLWTANYGYTF. In nucleotides, the CDR3 is TGTGCCAGCAGCTTGTGGACAGCTAACTATGGCTACACCTTC.

The rearrangement links TRBV6-5 to TRBJ2-1; 9 positions match TRBD2. Germline CDR1 is MNHEY and CDR2 is SVGAGI. The CDR3 consists of 14 residues. The CDR3 nucleotides read TGTGTCGTAGCGGGAGCTGTTCCCTACAATGAGCAGTTCTTC. It translates to CVVAGAVPYNEQFF.

V usage is TRBV3-1 (or the pseudogene TRBV3-2) and J usage is TRBJ2-7; possibly TRBD1 for D (6 bases). Germline V CDR1 and CDR2: LGHDT, YNNKEL (reference sequence). The CDR3 totals 13 residues. The V and J ends lost 3 bases and 4 bases respectively, with 10 bases between them. The CDR3 nucleotides read TGTGCCAGCAGCCACAACAGGGTTTACGAGCAGTACTTC. Translation: CASSHNRVYEQYF.

This sequence joins TRBV29-1 and TRBJ2-1; TRBD2 matches at 13 bases. Losses at the gene ends were 5 bases for V and 7 bases for J; bases not matched to a gene: 8. The CDR3 contains 15 residues. CDR1 is SQVTM and CDR2 is ANQGSEA in the germline V gene. Here the CDR3 reads CSVWFRLAGGNEQFF. The CDR3 bases are TGCAGCGTTTGGTTCCGACTAGCGGGGGGTAATGAGCAGTTCTTC.

This clone was counted a few times. The rearrangement links TRBV5-1 to TRBJ1-6; 10 bases are shared with TRBD1. V shed 4 bases and J 9 bases; nucleotides not matched to a gene: 4. The CDR3 has 14 amino acids. The V gene's germline CDR1 is SGHRS and CDR2 YFSETQ. CDR3 sequence (DNA): TGCGCCAGCAGCCTGACAGGGGGCTTTTCACCCCTCCACTTT. Amino acids: CASSLTGGFSPLHF.

The chain combines TRBV7-3 with TRBJ2-2; D is uncertain. This CDR3 contains 14 residues. CDR1 is SGHTA and CDR2 is FQGTGA in the germline V gene. Between the trimmed V and J ends, which lost 5 bases and 6 bases, there was a span of 13 bases. This chain's CDR3 is CASSPAWAAGELFF. CDR3 in DNA: TGTGCCAGCAGCCCGGCGTGGGCGGCCGGGGAGCTGTTTTTT.

This sequence joins TRBV5-1 and TRBJ1-1; D gene unclear. CDR1 and CDR2 from the germline V gene are SGHRS and YFSETQ. This CDR3 has 15 residues. V dropped 5 bases and J dropped 1 base, with 15 bases sitting between them. The chain's CDR3 is CASSPSPDSNTEAFF. CDR3 coding DNA: TGCGCCAGCAGTCCGAGCCCCGACTCGAACACTGAAGCTTTCTTT.

This chain uses TRBV4-2 with TRBJ2-1; 12 bases are a match to TRBD2. This CDR3 contains 18 residues. Germline CDR1 LGHNA, CDR2 YNFKEQ. Losses at the gene ends were 1 base for V and 1 base for J; bases not matched to a gene: 5. The CDR3 DNA is TGTGCCAGCAGCCAAGGCCTAGCGGGGGGGTTTTCCTACAATGAGCAGTTCTTC. The encoded protein is CASSQGLAGGFSYNEQFF.

This clone has only one observation. V is TRBV10-3 and J is TRBJ2-3; D may be TRBD2 (6 bases). The V end was cut by 11 bases, the J end by 0 bases, with 24 bases between. Germline lookup yields CDR1 ENHRY and CDR2 SYGVKD. The CDR3 is 17 residues long. CDR3 sequence reads: CASWGGGRKLSTDTQYF. The CDR3 nucleotides read TGTGCCTCCTGGGGAGGAGGACGAAAGTTAAGCACAGATACGCAGTATTTT.

The CDR3 region has the DNA TGTGCCAGCTCATGGGGACAGCAAGAGACCCAGTACTTC. This gives the protein CASSWGQQETQYF. The chain links TRBV18 to TRBJ2-5; 7 bases match TRBD1. With 5 bases clipped from V and 2 bases from J, the junction kept 2 bases outside the gene matches. The CDR3 consists of 13 residues. CDR1 and CDR2 from the germline V gene are KGHSH and LQKENI.

The table lists this clone with many counts. The rearrangement links TRBV27 to TRBJ1-1; D unclear. Germline V gene sequence: CDR1 MNHEY, CDR2 SMNVEV (reference sequence). CDR3 length: 14 amino acids. V lost 6 bases and J 3 bases, leaving 14 bases between the germline ends. CDR3 DNA sequence: TGTGCCAGCAGAAAAATGGAAAGCCACACTGAAGCTTTCTTT. It translates to CASRKMESHTEAFF.

The CDR3 sequence is CASSTSDNYYGYTF. The CDR3 DNA sequence: TGTGCCAGCAGCACATCGGACAATTACTATGGCTACACCTTC. The V call is TRBV7-9, the J call TRBJ1-2; possible D gene TRBD1, 5 bases. Per germline, CDR1 SEHNR and CDR2 FQNEAQ (reference sequence). The CDR3 covers 14 residues. With 5 bases removed from V and 3 bases from J, the gap between germline ends came to 13 bases.